Detailed here is one T cell receptor beta chain. This clone was counted once. The antigen it recognizes is unknown. There are no base qualities to consult, and no much larger clone falls within one base. The immunoSEQ Assay, a bias-controlled multiplex PCR, was used to amplify TCRbeta CDR3 regions from genomic DNA. Per the original workflow: The number of nucleated cells in each sample was estimated from the amplification of reference gene primers within the assay. To quantify the absolute abundance of each unique TCRbeta CDR3 rearrangement, sequence reads were collapsed and filtered. For each sample, productive Simpson clonality was calculated by taking the square root of Simpson's diversity index across productive rearrangements. TCRdb took this table from immuneACCESS and kept in-frame rearrangements with V and J called. Such tables lack part of the clones; where checked against another copy, unresolved V genes explain under half of the gap, and the rest is unexplained. The V and J calls and the clone size are those of that table, but D and trimming were determined from the DNA. The sample table lists roughly 120,000 clones, about 78% of them with a count of one. About 4.1% of the sample is taken by the ten largest.

The CDR1 and CDR2 encoded by the germline V gene (reference sequence) are LGHDT and YNNKEL. The germline ends are 9 bases apart after V is trimmed by 1 base and J by 1 base. Including the terminal cysteine and phenylalanine, the CDR3 comprises 15 residues. Of the read, only the CDR3 DNA is kept; its 45 bases are in frame from base 1. This entry belongs to a study of blood T cell repertoires in COVID-19 (dated by TCRdb to about 2020). Describing the broader study: Samples from collaborators originated in the United States, Italy and Spain and spanned both the acute and convalescent phases of COVID-19. HLA class I and class II types, where available, came from metadata supplied by the sample provider rather than from assay-based typing. The prospective study material was composed of cDNA or gDNA derived from T cells, B-cell-depleted T cells, or PBMCs. The dataset comprised deeply sampled blood TCRbeta repertoires from subjects exposed to, actively infected with, or recovered from COVID-19. Sample metadata almost always included a de-identified subject ID, COVID-19 status, age in years and sex. Samples were obtained from the ongoing ImmuneRACE study (first 160 participants) and from 1,254 subjects provided by 6 global collaborators. The repertoires were made available in a free public database intended to serve as a resource for research on the immune response to SARS-CoV-2. Here is what the overall study found, with its caveats: The amount of clinical and demographic metadata varied by source and participant and was provided uncurated.

The collaborating institutions used their own protocols to collect whole blood in K2EDTA tubes. For TCRbeta analysis, collaborator samples were shipped as frozen whole blood, as isolated PBMCs, or as DNA extracted from either sample type. The chain is made from TRBV3-1 (or the pseudogene TRBV3-2) and TRBJ2-3; no D segment can be confidently identified. Sequenced input: peripheral blood. The clonotype originates from a human donor in a cohort sampled during active or convalescent COVID-19. The CDR3 reads as follows: CASSQVLARTDTQYF. The DNA reads as follows: TGTGCCAGCAGCCAAGTTCTGGCACGCACAGATACGCAGTATTTT.